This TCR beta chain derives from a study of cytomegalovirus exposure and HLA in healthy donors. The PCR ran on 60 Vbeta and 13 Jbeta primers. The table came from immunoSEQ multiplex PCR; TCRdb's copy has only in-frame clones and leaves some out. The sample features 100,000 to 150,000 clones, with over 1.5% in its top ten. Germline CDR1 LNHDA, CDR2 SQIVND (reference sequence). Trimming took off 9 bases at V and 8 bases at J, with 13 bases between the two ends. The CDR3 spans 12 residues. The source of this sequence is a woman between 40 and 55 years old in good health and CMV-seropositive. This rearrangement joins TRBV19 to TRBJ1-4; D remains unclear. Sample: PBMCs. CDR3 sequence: CASGVNLEKLFF. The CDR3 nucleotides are TGTGCCAGCGGGGTTAACCTCGAAAAACTGTTTTTT.